This T cell receptor beta chain was profiled in a study of cytomegalovirus exposure and HLA in healthy donors. Trimming shortened V by 0 bases and J by 0 bases, and 3 bases separated the two germline ends. Germline loops: CDR1 LGHNA, CDR2 YSLEER. The CDR3 length is 15 residues. Study outcomes and limitations: A later analysis found that most CMV-associated TCR beta chains appeared HLA-restricted.

Use of 60 Vbeta and 13 Jbeta primers characterized the PCR. The data were produced by immunoSEQ multiplex PCR, yet TCRdb's version contains in-frame clones alone and is incomplete. The sample consists of roughly 180,000 clones, 77% of them appearing once. Details on this clone: Its cognate antigen is unknown.

This TCR was recovered from a woman aged 25 to 45 in good health and CMV-seropositive. The V and J genes are TRBV4-3 and TRBJ2-6; D not resolved. The sequencing sample was made of PBMCs. The CDR3 region has the DNA TGCGCCAGCAGCCAAGACTTCTCTGGGGCCAACGTCCTGACTTTC. Amino acids: CASSQDFSGANVLTF.